This T cell receptor beta chain was recovered during a study of OX40 agonist ivuxolimab in advanced cancers. The CDR3 extends over 16 amino acids. V gave up 3 bases and J gave up 6 bases, with 19 bases separating them. Germline assignment: CDR1 SGDLS and CDR2 YYNGEE. This clone was detected a few times. Produced via immunoSEQ multiplex PCR; TCRdb's table is partial and in-frame only. The data contain 15,000 to 20,000 clones, over 80% of them singletons. The sequence came from an adult with an advanced solid tumor such as melanoma, head and neck, liver or kidney cancer. The specimen comprised CD4+ or CD8+ T cells sorted from blood, sampled in a trial of the OX40 agonist ivuxolimab. The J gene is TRBJ2-4, the V gene TRBV9, with a tentative D call TRBD2 (7 bases). In nucleotides, the CDR3 is TGTGCCAGCAGCGACTTAGGGGGGGGTCCCCGAAACATTCAGTACTTC. This translates into CASSDLGGGPRNIQYF.